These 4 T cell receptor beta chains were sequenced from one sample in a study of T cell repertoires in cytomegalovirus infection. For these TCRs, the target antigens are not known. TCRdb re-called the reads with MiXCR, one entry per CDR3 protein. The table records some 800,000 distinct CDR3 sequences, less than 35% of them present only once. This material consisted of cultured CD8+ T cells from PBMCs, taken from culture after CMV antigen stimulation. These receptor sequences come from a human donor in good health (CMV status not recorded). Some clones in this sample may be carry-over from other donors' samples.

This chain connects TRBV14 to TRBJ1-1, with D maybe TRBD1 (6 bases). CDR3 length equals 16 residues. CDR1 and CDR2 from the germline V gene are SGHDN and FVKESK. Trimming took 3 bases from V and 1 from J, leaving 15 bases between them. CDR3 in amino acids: CASSHRQEVRNTEAFF. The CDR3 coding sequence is TGTGCCAGCAGCCACCGACAGGAGGTTCGGAACACTGAAGCTTTCTTT.

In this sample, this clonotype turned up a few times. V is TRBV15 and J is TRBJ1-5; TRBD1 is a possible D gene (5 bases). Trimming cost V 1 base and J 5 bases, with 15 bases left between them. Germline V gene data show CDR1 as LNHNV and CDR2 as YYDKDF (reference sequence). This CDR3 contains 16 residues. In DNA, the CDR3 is TGTGCCACCAGCAGAGGGGTAGGGGTCCTAGATCAGCCCCAGCATTTT. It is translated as CATSRGVGVLDQPQHF.

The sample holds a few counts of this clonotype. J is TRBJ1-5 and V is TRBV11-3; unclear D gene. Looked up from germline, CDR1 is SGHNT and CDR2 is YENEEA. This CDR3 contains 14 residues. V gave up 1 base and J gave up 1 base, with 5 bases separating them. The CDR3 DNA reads TGTGCCAGCAGCTTAGTTCTGAGCAATCAGCCCCAGCATTTT. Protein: CASSLVLSNQPQHF.

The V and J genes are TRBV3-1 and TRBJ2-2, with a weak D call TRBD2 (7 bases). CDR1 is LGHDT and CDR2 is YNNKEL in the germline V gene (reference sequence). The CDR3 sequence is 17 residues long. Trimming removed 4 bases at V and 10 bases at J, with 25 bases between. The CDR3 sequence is CASSPVGGGGVTEELFF. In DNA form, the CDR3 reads TGTGCCAGCAGCCCCGTGGGGGGCGGGGGCGTGACGGAGGAGCTGTTTTTT.